The TCR beta chain under discussion was sequenced for a study of blood T cells in healthy people across ages. Germline V gives CDR1 DFQATT, CDR2 SNEGSKA (reference sequence). The CDR3 loop spans 12 amino acids. Trimming pared 8 bases from V and 9 bases from J, leaving 19 bases between. For the second PCR, which ran for roughly 7 to 11 cycles, a sample-barcoded 5' primer and a J-beta primer mix were used. TCRdb reprocessed the 5' RACE reads via MiXCR and lists one record per CDR3 protein. Among 600,000 to 850,000 distinct CDR3 sequences listed, more than 40% were seen once. This clonotype originated in a woman in her sixties in good health. The sample comprised blood. The chain combines TRBV20-1 with TRBJ2-5; D is uncertain. The CDR3 here is CSSPRSGKAQYF. The CDR3 DNA reads TGCAGTTCCCCACGGTCTGGGAAAGCCCAGTACTTC.